One and the same sample provided the 22 T cell receptor beta chains below, sequenced in a study of regulatory T cells in long-lasting Graves disease. With iRepertoire HTBI primers and Arm-PCR of CDR3 regions, TCR beta libraries were built. TCRdb re-analysed the multiplex PCR reads in MiXCR, keeping a single row per CDR3 protein. The data show hundreds of thousands of distinct CDR3 sequences, with roughly 16% seen just once and 22% held by the top ten. Regarding time point: newly diagnosed GD, antithyroid drugs for less than 3 months. The authors made the TCR library using RNA they extracted from PBMCs. Sequenced here: peripheral blood mononuclear cells (PBMCs), sampled at new diagnosis, from a patient treated with antithyroid drugs. These receptors were obtained from a female donor with Graves disease.

This clonotype was observed at least ten times. The chain links TRBV5-6 to TRBJ1-1; D not resolved. With 2 bases removed from V and 0 bases from J, the gap between germline ends came to 8 bases. The CDR3 is 14 amino acids. Per the germline V gene, CDR1 is SGHDT and CDR2 is YYEEEE. The CDR3 reads CASSFEGLNTEAFF. The CDR3 nucleotides read TGTGCCAGCAGCTTCGAGGGCTTGAACACTGAAGCTTTCTTT.

This clonotype occurred many times. The J gene is TRBJ2-7, the V gene TRBV11-2; TRBD1 matches at 8 bases. The CDR3 is made up of 15 amino acids. CDR1 and CDR2 from the germline V gene are SGHAT and FQNNGV. V lost 5 bases, J lost 0 bases, and 6 bases stayed unmatched. The CDR3 nucleotides are TGTGCCAGCAGCCCCTTCCAGGGGGCCTCCTACGAGCAGTACTTC. This encodes CASSPFQGASYEQYF.

The chain carries TRBV20-1 and TRBJ2-2; D assignment may be TRBD1 or TRBD2 (6 bases each). Trimming cost V 1 base and J 5 bases, with 23 bases left between them. Germline V lookup: CDR1 DFQATT, CDR2 SNEGSKA (reference sequence). The length of the CDR3 is 18 residues. The CDR3 region has the DNA TGCAGTGCTAGAGCCCCCCGAGAAGGGGGGCTGCATACCGGGGAGCTGTTTTTT. The encoded protein is CSARAPREGGLHTGELFF.

This clonotype was seen repeatedly, ten times or more. The chain carries TRBV12-3 or TRBV12-4 and TRBJ2-7; D might be TRBD2 (6 bases). The V end lost 6 bases, the J end lost 3 bases, and 9 bases lay between the germline ends. This CDR3 region has 12 residues. The CDR3 bases are TGTGCCAGCAGCCGGGAGCGCTACGAGCAGTACTTC. It is translated as CASSRERYEQYF.

This clonotype has only a few counts. This chain connects TRBV30 to TRBJ2-1; D unresolved. Looked up from germline, CDR1 is GTSNPN and CDR2 is SVGIG (reference sequence). V was trimmed by 3 bases and J by 6 bases, leaving 9 bases between them. There are 12 residues in the CDR3. The CDR3 reads CAWSIGGNEQFF. The CDR3 DNA reads TGTGCCTGGAGCATTGGTGGCAATGAGCAGTTCTTC.

This clonotype showed up just a few times. The chain couples TRBV11-2 to TRBJ1-1, with D possibly being TRBD1 (5 bases). Germline assignment: CDR1 SGHAT and CDR2 FQNNGV. V was clipped by 3 bases and J by 6 bases, with 23 bases between them. This CDR3 comprises 17 residues. CDR3 sequence (DNA): TGTGCCAGCAGCTTCCACTTCAGGGTTGGGGGAAACGCTGAAGCTTTCTTT. This sequence encodes CASSFHFRVGGNAEAFF.

The rearrangement links TRBV16 to TRBJ1-5, with TRBD1 identical over 7 bases. Germline CDR1 is KGHSY and CDR2 is FQNENV. The CDR3 loop spans 15 amino acids. V dropped 5 bases and J dropped 5; count of bases not matched to a gene: 9. The CDR3 protein is CASSTGEAIDQPQHF. In DNA form, the CDR3 reads TGTGCCAGCAGCACAGGGGAGGCCATAGATCAGCCCCAGCATTTT. Combining the CDR3 with reference TRBV16 and TRBJ1-5 gives the whole variable domain GEEVAQTPKHLVRGEGQKAKLYCAPIKGHSYVFWYQQVLKNEFKFLISFQNENVFDETGMPKERFSAKCLPNSPCSLEIQATKLEDSAVYFCASSTGEAIDQPQHFGDGTRLSIL.

On this clonotype itself: With only one base between it and a far larger clone, this is likely a read error. The chain joins TRBV7-2 to TRBJ2-1; D is unclear. The germline V gene encodes CDR1 SGHTA and CDR2 FQGNSA. The CDR3 has 14 residues. The V and J ends lost 6 bases and 6 bases respectively, with 15 bases between them. The CDR3 region is CASSLWRYLNEQFF. CDR3 nucleotides: TGTGCCAGCAGTTTATGGCGGTACCTCAATGAGCAGTTCTTC.

This clonotype was counted at least ten times. The gene calls are TRBV28 and TRBJ2-7, with TRBD2 matching over 8 bases. This CDR3 is 18 amino acids long. The V segment lost 1 base and the J segment 0 bases; nucleotides outside the gene matches: 11. Germline values: CDR1 MDHEN, CDR2 SYDVKM. The CDR3 reads CASSLSTFSGARSYEQYF. Here the CDR3 DNA reads TGTGCCAGCAGTTTATCTACATTTAGCGGGGCCCGCTCCTACGAGCAGTACTTC.

There are a few counts of this clonotype. V usage is TRBV19 and J usage is TRBJ2-3, with D possibly matching TRBD1 (5 bases). Germline V gene lookup returns CDR1 LNHDA and CDR2 SQIVND (reference sequence). Trimming cost V 6 bases and J 0 bases, with 10 bases left between them. The length of the CDR3 is 14 residues. The CDR3, as DNA: TGTGCCAGTAGGGTGACAGTTAGCACAGATACGCAGTATTTT. It yields the protein CASRVTVSTDTQYF. Full variable domain (outside the CDR3, taken from reference TRBV19 and TRBJ2-3): DGGITQSPKYLFRKEGQNVTLSCEQNLNHDAMYWYRQDPGQGLRLIYYSQIVNDFQKGDIAEGYSVSREKKESFPLTVTSAQKNPTAFYLCASRVTVSTDTQYFGPGTRLTVL.

This clonotype has ten or more counts. In DNA, the CDR3 is TGTGCCAGCAGTCCGGTCCCGGGACAGGGCCCGGGGCATCAGCCCCAGCATTTT. Translated, it gives CASSPVPGQGPGHQPQHF. The chain has TRBV6-1 and TRBJ1-5; TRBD1 matches at 9 bases. V lost 5 bases and J lost 5; bases outside the gene matches: 16. The CDR3 contains 18 residues. The V gene's germline CDR1 is MNHNS and CDR2 SASEGT.

The gene calls are TRBV7-2 and TRBJ2-3; 8 bases map to TRBD2. The CDR3 runs 15 residues. Germline CDR1 is SGHTA and CDR2 is FQGNSA. V dropped 1 base and J dropped 5; count of bases not matched to a gene: 5. Here the CDR3 DNA reads TGTGCCAGCAGCTTAGTAGCGGGACTGGTAGATACGCAGTATTTT. It codes for CASSLVAGLVDTQYF. The full variable domain, in which reference TRBV7-2 and TRBJ2-3 provide the parts outside the CDR3, is GAGVSQSPSNKVTEKGKDVELRCDPISGHTALYWYRQSLGQGLEFLIYFQGNSAPDKSGLPSDRFSAERTGGSVSTLTIQRTQQEDSAVYLCASSLVAGLVDTQYFGPGTRLTVL.

This clonotype showed up just once. A far larger clone is just one base off, so this is likely a read error. The chain employs TRBV7-2 and TRBJ2-5; 8 bases line up with TRBD2. This CDR3 is 18 amino acids long. Germline V gene sequence: CDR1 SGHTA, CDR2 FQGNSA. Trimming took 1 base from V and 1 from J; bases not matched to a gene: 11. CDR3: CASSLVYQLAETQETQYF. CDR3 DNA sequence: TGTGCCAGCAGCTTAGTTTATCAACTAGCGGAGACCCAAGAGACCCAGTACTTC.

With regard to this clonotype: This may be a read error, as it is one base from a much larger clone. J is TRBJ2-3 and V is TRBV6-1; TRBD2 agrees at 8 bases. This CDR3 is built from 15 residues. V shed 1 base and J 5 bases; nucleotides not matched to a gene: 5. Germline CDR1 and CDR2: MNHNS and SASEGT. CDR3 sequence reads: CASSEGREVGDTQYF. CDR3 DNA sequence: TGTGCCAGCAGTGAAGGGCGGGAGGTTGGAGATACGCAGTATTTT.

This clonotype was picked up many times. The V and J genes are TRBV7-2 and TRBJ2-2; either TRBD1 or TRBD2 may supply D (5 bases each). The V gene's germline CDR1 is SGHTA and CDR2 FQGNSA. The V end lost 3 bases, the J end lost 5 bases, and 16 bases lay between the germline ends. This CDR3 contains 16 residues. In DNA, the CDR3 is TGTGCCAGCAGCTTGGCCGGGACCAGAGGGACCGGGGAGCTGTTTTTT. As protein: CASSLAGTRGTGELFF.

The sample holds many counts of this clonotype. The chain employs TRBV20-1 and TRBJ2-1; D might be TRBD1 or TRBD2, each matching 6 bases. This CDR3 comprises 14 residues. The germline gives CDR1 DFQATT, CDR2 SNEGSKA (reference sequence). Trimming left V 6 bases short and J 8 bases short, with 20 bases between. CDR3 nucleotide sequence: TGCAGTGCGGGACTGGACAGCCCCGGCGATGAGCAGTTCTTC. Protein: CSAGLDSPGDEQFF.

The chain carries TRBV12-3 or TRBV12-4 and TRBJ2-6; 10 nucleotides align to TRBD1. Trimming removed 5 bases from V and 0 bases from J; junction bases left unmatched: 10. The length of the CDR3 is 19 residues. The CDR3 loop is CASSPRPGQGLSGANVLTF. DNA for the CDR3: TGTGCCAGCAGTCCAAGACCGGGACAGGGGCTCTCTGGGGCCAACGTCCTGACTTTC.

This clonotype was counted a few times. The V and J genes are TRBV18 and TRBJ2-1; TRBD1 matches 12 bases. Trimming at V came to 6 bases and at J to 9 bases, leaving 6 bases not matched to a gene. The CDR3 is made up of 14 amino acids. Per the germline V gene, CDR1 is KGHSH and CDR2 is LQKENI. DNA of the CDR3: TGTGCCAGCTCTGATCGGGACAGGGGGCTTGAGCAGTTCTTC. Its protein product is CASSDRDRGLEQFF.

This clonotype was recorded many times. This rearrangement joins TRBV6-1 to TRBJ2-7; D possibly uses TRBD1 or TRBD2 (5 bases each). The CDR3 is 14 amino acids. Trimming left V 7 bases short and J 2 bases short, with 15 bases between. Looked up from germline, CDR1 is MNHNS and CDR2 is SASEGT. The CDR3 DNA reads TGTGCCAGCACTTCGGGGACGAGACCCTACGAGCAGTACTTC. It specifies CASTSGTRPYEQYF.

This clonotype was found many times. The rearrangement links TRBV29-1 to TRBJ2-1; 8 nucleotides align to TRBD2. Germline assignment: CDR1 SQVTM and CDR2 ANQGSEA. The CDR3 consists of 12 residues. V lost 5 bases and J lost 8; bases outside the gene matches: 5. CDR3 region: CSVWLAGYEQFF. The CDR3 region has the DNA TGCAGCGTTTGGCTAGCGGGCTATGAGCAGTTCTTC.

The chain carries TRBV7-2 and TRBJ1-5; 8 bases line up with TRBD1. The CDR3 length is 15 residues. Trimming removed 1 base from V and 4 bases from J; junction bases left unmatched: 3. The germline CDR1 and CDR2 sequences are SGHTA and FQGNSA. CDR3 sequence (DNA): TGTGCCAGCAGCTTAGTAACAGGGGGTAATCAGCCCCAGCATTTT. Protein: CASSLVTGGNQPQHF.

This clonotype was seen many times. V is TRBV6-1 and J is TRBJ2-7, with a tentative D call TRBD1 (6 bases). The length of the CDR3 is 12 residues. Germline V gives CDR1 MNHNS, CDR2 SASEGT. Trimming took 5 bases from V and 4 from J, leaving 9 bases between them. CDR3 DNA: TGTGCCAGCAGTCCTGGACAGTACGAGCAGTACTTC. This codes for CASSPGQYEQYF.